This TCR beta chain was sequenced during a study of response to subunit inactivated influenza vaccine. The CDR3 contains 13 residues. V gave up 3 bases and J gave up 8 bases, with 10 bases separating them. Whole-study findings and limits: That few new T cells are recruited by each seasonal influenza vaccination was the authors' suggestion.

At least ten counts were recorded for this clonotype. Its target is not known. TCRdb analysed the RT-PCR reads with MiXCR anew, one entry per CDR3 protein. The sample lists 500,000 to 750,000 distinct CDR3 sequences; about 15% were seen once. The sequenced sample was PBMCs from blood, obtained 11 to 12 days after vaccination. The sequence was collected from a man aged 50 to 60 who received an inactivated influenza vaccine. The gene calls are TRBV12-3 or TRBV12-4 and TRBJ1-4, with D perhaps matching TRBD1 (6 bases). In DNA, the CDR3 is TGTGCCAGCAGTTTGGGCAGGGGAGAAAAACTGTTTTTT. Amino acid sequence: CASSLGRGEKLFF.